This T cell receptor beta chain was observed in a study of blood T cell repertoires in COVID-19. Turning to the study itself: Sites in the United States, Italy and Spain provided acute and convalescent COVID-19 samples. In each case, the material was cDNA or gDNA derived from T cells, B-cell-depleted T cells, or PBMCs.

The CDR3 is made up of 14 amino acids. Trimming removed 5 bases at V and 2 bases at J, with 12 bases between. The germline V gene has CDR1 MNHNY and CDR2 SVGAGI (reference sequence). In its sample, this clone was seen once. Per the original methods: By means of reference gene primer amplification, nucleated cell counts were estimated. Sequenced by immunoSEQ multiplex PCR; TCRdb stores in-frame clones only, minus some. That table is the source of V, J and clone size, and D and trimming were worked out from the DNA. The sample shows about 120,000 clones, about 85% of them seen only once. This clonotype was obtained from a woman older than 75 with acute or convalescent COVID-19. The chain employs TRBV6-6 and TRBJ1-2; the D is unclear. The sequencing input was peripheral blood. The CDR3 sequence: CASSPRRENYGYTF. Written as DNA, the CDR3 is TGTGCCAGCAGTCCCAGGCGGGAAAACTATGGCTACACCTTC.